The present entry profiles one T cell receptor (beta chain) with its context. Its antigen remains unidentified. The sample is drawn from a study of cytomegalovirus exposure and HLA in healthy donors. Libraries were prepared by immunoSEQ multiplex PCR; TCRdb keeps only in-frame clonotypes and omits some of them. The data show about 360,000 clones, just over 85% seen once. Study conclusions and caveats: The listing of 150 to 200 TCR beta chains classed them as cytomegalovirus-associated.

The specimen was PBMCs. This TCR was sampled from a woman under 30 in good health and CMV-seronegative.

The CDR3 DNA sequence: TGTGCCAGCAGCCAAGACTTGGCGGTCCAGACCCAGTACTTC. Protein sequence: CASSQDLAVQTQYF. The chain carries TRBV4-2 and TRBJ2-5; D is uncertain. The CDR3 is 14 amino acids. CDR1 and CDR2 from the germline V gene are LGHNA and YNFKEQ. The V gene lost 0 bases and the J gene lost 6 bases, with 11 bases spanning the gap.